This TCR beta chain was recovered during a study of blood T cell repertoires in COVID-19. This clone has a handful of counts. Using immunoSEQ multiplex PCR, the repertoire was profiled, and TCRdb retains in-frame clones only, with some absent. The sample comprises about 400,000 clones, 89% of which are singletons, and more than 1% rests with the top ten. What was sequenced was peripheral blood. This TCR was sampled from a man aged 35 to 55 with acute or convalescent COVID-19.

CDR3 sequence: CASSLAANYNSPLHF. The CDR3 DNA sequence: TGCGCCAGCAGCTTGGCAGCGAACTATAATTCACCCCTCCACTTT. The chain joins TRBV5-1 to TRBJ1-6; D unresolved. CDR3 size: 15 residues. Germline assignment: CDR1 SGHRS and CDR2 YFSETQ. Trimming left V 0 bases short and J 3 bases short, with 7 bases between.